The 5 T cell receptor beta chains below were found in one sample sequenced in a study of vaccination and CD4 T cells after COVID-19. The study sequenced cultured CD4+ T cell DNA using the Oncomine TCR Beta short-read assay. TCRdb used MiXCR to reprocess the PCR reads, holding one entry per CDR3 protein. Among 10,000 to 13,000 distinct CDR3 sequences listed, less than 70% were seen once. Their recognized antigens are unknown. Stated treatment: approximately nine-day PBMC culture with coronavirus spike peptide pools or control peptides (ViraFEST assay). Sequences were obtained from CD4+ T cells from blood, cultured in vitro. These receptors were collected from a human donor who had recovered from COVID-19.

The CDR3 DNA reads TGTGCCAGCAGCTTAGCCAAAAACATTCAGTACTTC. It translates to CASSLAKNIQYF. V gene TRBV7-2 combines with J gene TRBJ2-4; D unclear. V shed 0 bases and J shed 3 bases, with 0 bases lying between them. The CDR3 extends over 12 amino acids. Germline V CDR1 and CDR2: SGHTA, FQGNSA.

The V gene is TRBV27, the J gene TRBJ2-3; unclear D gene. The V end lost 2 bases, the J end lost 4 bases, and 13 bases lay between the germline ends. Germline V gene lookup returns CDR1 MNHEY and CDR2 SMNVEV (reference sequence). The CDR3 spans 15 residues. The CDR3 sequence: CASSLVRGGADTQYF. The CDR3 region has the DNA TGTGCCAGCAGTTTAGTCCGAGGTGGGGCAGATACGCAGTATTTT.

This clonotype was counted a single time. CDR3 DNA sequence: TGTGCCAGCAGCCACCCCGGAGTCGGCACAGATACGCAGTATTTT. Its translation is CASSHPGVGTDTQYF. The chain has TRBV21-1 and TRBJ2-3; the table's D call, TRBD1, was not checked against the DNA. TRBV21-1 corresponds to a pseudogene. This CDR3 spans 15 amino acids.

The CDR3 loop reads CASSMTVNTEAFF. The DNA for the CDR3 is TGTGCCAGTAGTATGACAGTGAACACTGAAGCTTTCTTT. This chain connects TRBV19 to TRBJ1-1; D is possibly TRBD1 (5 bases). Per the germline V gene, CDR1 is LNHDA and CDR2 is SQIVND (reference sequence). This CDR3 has 13 residues. The ends were cut back, 3 bases at V and 0 bases at J, with 5 bases in the middle.

In this sample, this clonotype turned up a few times. The rearrangement joins TRBV20-1 to TRBJ2-7; 8 bases agree with TRBD2. V was clipped by 6 bases and J by 6 bases; unmatched bases: 7. This CDR3 spans 12 amino acids. CDR1 and CDR2 (germline): DFQATT, SNEGSKA (reference sequence). Here the CDR3 reads CSAVAGSSEQYF. CDR3 coding DNA: TGCAGTGCGGTAGCGGGATCGTCCGAGCAGTACTTC.